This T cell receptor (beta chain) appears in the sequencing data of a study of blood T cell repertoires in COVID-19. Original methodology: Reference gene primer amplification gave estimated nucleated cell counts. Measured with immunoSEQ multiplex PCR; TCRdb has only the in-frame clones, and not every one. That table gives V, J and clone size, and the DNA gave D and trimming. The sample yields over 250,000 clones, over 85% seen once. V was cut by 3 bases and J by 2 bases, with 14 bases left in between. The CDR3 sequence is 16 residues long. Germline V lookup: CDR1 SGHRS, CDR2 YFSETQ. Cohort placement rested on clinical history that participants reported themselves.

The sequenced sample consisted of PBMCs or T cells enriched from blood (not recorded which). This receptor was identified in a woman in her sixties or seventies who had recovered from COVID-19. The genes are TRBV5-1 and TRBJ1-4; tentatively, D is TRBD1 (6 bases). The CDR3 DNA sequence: TGCGCCAGCAGCTGGGAGGGGGTTCCCACTAATGAAAAACTGTTTTTT. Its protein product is CASSWEGVPTNEKLFF.